This T cell receptor (beta chain) was found in a study of prognosis after radiotherapy for stage I lung cancer. Whole-study context: Radiotherapy took the form of SBRT (3 to 5 fractions) with a biologically effective dose of at least 100 Gy. Study-wide results and limits: Unique TCR clone counts were lower following stereotactic body radiation therapy (median roughly 9,900 versus 7,200).

Genomic DNA was subjected to two-round multiplex PCR for amplification of TCR beta CDR3. Primers specific to each TRBV and TRBJ gene were used in first-round PCR. TCRdb ran MiXCR on the multiplex PCR reads and lists one entry per CDR3 protein. This sample has about 27,000 distinct CDR3 sequences, with approximately 44% found just once. As to this clonotype: Its antigen is still unknown.

This receptor was identified in a donor of 50 years or more with non-small cell lung cancer. The sample was PBMCs, taken before or after stereotactic body radiation therapy (not recorded which).

CDR3 loop: CASSPRGSSADTQYF. CDR3 nucleotides: TGTGCCAGCAGTCCGCGGGGTAGCTCTGCAGATACGCAGTATTTT. V gene TRBV12-3 or TRBV12-4 combines with J gene TRBJ2-3, with D perhaps matching TRBD2 (6 bases). CDR3 length: 15 residues. Trimming cost V 5 bases and J 4 bases, with 16 bases left between them.